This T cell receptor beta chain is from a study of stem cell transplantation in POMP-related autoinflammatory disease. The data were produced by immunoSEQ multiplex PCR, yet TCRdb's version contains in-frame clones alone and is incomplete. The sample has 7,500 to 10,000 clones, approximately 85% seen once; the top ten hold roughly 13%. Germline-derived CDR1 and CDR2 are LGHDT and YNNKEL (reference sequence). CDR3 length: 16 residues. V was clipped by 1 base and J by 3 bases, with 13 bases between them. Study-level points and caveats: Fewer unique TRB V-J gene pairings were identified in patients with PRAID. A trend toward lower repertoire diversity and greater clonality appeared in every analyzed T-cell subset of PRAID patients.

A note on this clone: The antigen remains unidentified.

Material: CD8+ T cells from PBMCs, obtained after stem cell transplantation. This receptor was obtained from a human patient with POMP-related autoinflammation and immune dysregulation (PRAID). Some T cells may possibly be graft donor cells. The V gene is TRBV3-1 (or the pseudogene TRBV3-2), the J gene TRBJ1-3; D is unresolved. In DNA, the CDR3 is TGTGCCAGCAGCCAAGGGGCAGCCGTCCGTGGAAACACCATATATTTT. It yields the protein CASSQGAAVRGNTIYF.